Listed below are T cell receptor beta chains from one sample, sequenced in a study of early T cells in non-severe SARS-CoV-2 infection. TCRdb reanalysed the 5' RACE reads using MiXCR and keeps one entry per CDR3 protein. The sample carries 30,000 to 45,000 distinct CDR3 sequences, around 5% recorded once. The sequencing input was whole blood. Receptor source: an adult who was a healthcare worker with PCR-confirmed SARS-CoV-2 infection or an uninfected control (not recorded which). The conserved cysteine and the conserved F or W are not part of the CDR3 here.

CDR3 protein: ASGERYTEAF
V gene: TRBV6-5

CDR3 protein: SANQGSYNEQF
V gene: TRBV20-1

CDR3 protein: ASSEGATNEKLF
V gene: TRBV28

CDR3 protein: ASSPNTGATEAF
V gene: TRBV18

CDR3 protein: ASSFPGGERIVNEQF
V gene: TRBV28

CDR3 protein: AWSRQGSEQF
V gene: TRBV30

CDR3 protein: ASTPWLGAYYEQY
V gene: TRBV5-1

CDR3 protein: AWSVGRDTQY
V gene: TRBV30

CDR3 protein: AWSDGDRTETQY
V gene: TRBV30

CDR3 protein: ASSYSRGMNTEAF
V gene: TRBV6-2/TRBV6-3

CDR3 protein: ASSSESGRAPKNIQY
V gene: TRBV5-4

CDR3 protein: ASSFPGTPGAQY
V gene: TRBV7-9

CDR3 protein: ASSFRADYEQY
V gene: TRBV11-2

CDR3 protein: ASSLTNRGTDTQY
V gene: TRBV27

CDR3 protein: ASSSGGRSGTQY
V gene: TRBV30

CDR3 protein: ATDSSGGELF
V gene: TRBV12-3/TRBV12-4

CDR3 protein: ASSLTGGDYGYT
V gene: TRBV7-3

CDR3 protein: ASSLMGTGPNEKLF
V gene: TRBV6-6

CDR3 protein: ASSLGTSGKETQY
V gene: TRBV5-1

CDR3 protein: ALGRGTYEQY
V gene: TRBV30

CDR3 protein: ASSQARGDSNQPQH
V gene: TRBV14

CDR3 protein: SVGDRGFRTDTQY
V gene: TRBV29-1

CDR3 protein: ASSSAISGNRY
V gene: TRBV2

CDR3 protein: ASHLAGSPDTQY
V gene: TRBV7-2

CDR3 protein: ASSVGPGTDTQY
V gene: TRBV7-6

CDR3 protein: SASVGTSPLH
V gene: TRBV20-1

CDR3 protein: ASSASWDALYNEQF
V gene: TRBV5-1

CDR3 protein: ASSLDRGQPLH
V gene: TRBV5-4

CDR3 protein: ASSLRLAGGEQF
V gene: TRBV11-2

CDR3 protein: ASSLGGQGYYEQY
V gene: TRBV5-6

CDR3 protein: SASPPGQGSPQF
V gene: TRBV20-1

CDR3 protein: ASSVVGTGQETQY
V gene: TRBV5-1

CDR3 protein: ASSPISGGSGSITDTQY
V gene: TRBV14

CDR3 protein: ASSPPRRDEQF
V gene: TRBV7-8